This T cell receptor beta chain was sequenced during a study of T cell responses to AZD1222 COVID-19 vaccine (dated by TCRdb to the early 2020s). With respect to the entire study: A total of about 230 trial participants underwent TCR sequencing, of whom some 210 received two doses of AZD1222 and some 26 received two doses of the MenACWY control vaccine. Trial participants were enrolled by age into subgroups of 18-55, 56-69 and 70-plus years, and about 150, 27 and 61 TCR-sequenced participants, respectively, were included in these subgroups. Results the study describes overall, beyond this receptor: A significant rise in spike-specific TCR breadth and depth was observed after two AZD1222 doses relative to day 0 and relative to MenACWY recipients. The vaccine-associated CD4 TCRs covered the entire spike protein, and the dominant responses fell in regions 160-218 and 743-854. Conclusions about previously exposed vaccinees were limited because only six AZD1222 recipients were SARS-CoV-2 seropositive at baseline. Epitopes outside the regions mutated in the B.1.351 and B.1.1.7 variants were reportedly recognized by nearly half of the unique spike-specific TCRs. In the small 56-69-year group, the increase in depth fell short of significance, most likely because of low power. Because no day 14 peak-response samples were available, repertoires were characterized only after the peak T cell response. Participants were mostly white British and included more females than males, and it was suggested by the authors that clonal diversity may have been underestimated.

The CDR3 regions of human TCRbeta chains were analyzed by immunosequencing. From the authors' description of their analysis: Repertoire TCRs were matched against a reference library of SARS-CoV-2-specific TCRs generated with the MIRA antigen-specificity platform. Breadth meant the fraction of unique TCRs that were SARS-CoV-2-associated, whereas depth meant the fraction of total T cells that were SARS-CoV-2-associated. Using the MIRA data, each spike-specific TCR was mapped to the spike region that the TCR reacts to and placed in a CD4 or CD8 class. Log10-transformed breadth and depth values were compared by one-way ANOVA with Sidak's multiple comparisons tests. TCRdb mirrors the immuneACCESS table, restricted to in-frame sequences. Some clones are absent from its copies; in checked studies, under half trace to an unresolved V gene, and the reason for the others is unknown. The V and J calls and clone size come from that table; D and trimming were worked out from the DNA. For this sample, the table gives about 140,000 clones. The top ten constitute about 2.2% of the sample.

The intended sense of this specimen's time point label: baseline before first vaccination. Samples from vaccinated people were obtained from the UK trials COV001 and COV002, which included a single-blind randomized controlled phase 2/3 trial of AZD1222 (ChAdOx1 nCoV-19) in healthy adults. For TCRbeta chain sequencing, PBMC samples from trial participants were taken at day 0 and at day 28 after the second dose. Turning to this clone: Its antigen specificity is not known.

Specimen: peripheral blood. The origin of this receptor is an adult in good health.

CDR3 loop: CASSEVWSGANPLDGYTF. At the DNA level, the sequence is TGTGCCAGCAGTGAAGTCTGGTCAGGAGCCAACCCGCTGGATGGCTACACCTTC. This chain is built from TRBV6-4 and TRBJ1-2, with no D gene named confidently. CDR1 and CDR2 (MRHNA, SNTAGT) derive from the germline V gene. The CDR3 measures 18 amino acids from cysteine to phenylalanine. Only the CDR3 region is kept as DNA, spanning 54 bases read in frame from base 1. Deletion took 3 bases off V and 6 bases off J, with a span of 26 bases between the germline ends.